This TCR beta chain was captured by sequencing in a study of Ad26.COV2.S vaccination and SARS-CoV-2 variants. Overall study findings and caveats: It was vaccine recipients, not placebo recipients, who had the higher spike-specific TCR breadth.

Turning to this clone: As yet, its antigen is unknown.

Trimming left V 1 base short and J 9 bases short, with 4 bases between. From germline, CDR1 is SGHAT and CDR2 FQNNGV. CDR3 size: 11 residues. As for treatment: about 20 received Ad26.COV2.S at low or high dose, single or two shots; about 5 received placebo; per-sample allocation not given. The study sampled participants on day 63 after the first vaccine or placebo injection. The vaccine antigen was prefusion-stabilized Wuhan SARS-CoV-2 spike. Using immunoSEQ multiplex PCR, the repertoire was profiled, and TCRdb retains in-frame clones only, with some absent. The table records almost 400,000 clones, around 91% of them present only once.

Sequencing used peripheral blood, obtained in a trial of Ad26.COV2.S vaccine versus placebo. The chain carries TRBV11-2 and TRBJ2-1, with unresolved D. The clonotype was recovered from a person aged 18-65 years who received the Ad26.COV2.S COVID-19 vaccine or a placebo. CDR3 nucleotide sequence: TGTGCCAGCAGCTTAGTACTTGAGCAGTTCTTC. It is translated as CASSLVLEQFF.